A single sample is the source of the 20 T cell receptor beta chains below, sequenced in a study of human T cells and chemical hapten exposure. Sample time point: patch test 3, about 24 weeks after DPC sensitization. The treatment was: therapeutic diphenylcyclopropenone sensitization with weekly scalp DPC. TCRdb reanalysed the RACE reads using MiXCR and keeps one entry per CDR3 protein. In the table there are 150,000 to 200,000 distinct CDR3 sequences, around a quarter of which are singletons. The sequences come from whole blood, collected in connection with sensitization to the hapten diphenylcyclopropenone (DPC). The receptor set was obtained from a young woman with alopecia areata. Some clones in this sample may be carry-over from other donors' samples.

V is TRBV2 and J is TRBJ1-6; 7 nucleotides align to TRBD1. Germline lookup yields CDR1 SNHLY and CDR2 FYNNEI. J gave up 9 bases and V 6 bases, and 8 bases lay outside the gene matches. This CDR3 is built from 14 residues. CDR3 coding DNA: TGTGCCAGCAGCTATGACAGGGTCGGTTCACCCCTCCACTTT. As protein: CASSYDRVGSPLHF.

In its sample, this clonotype was seen a few times. The chain employs TRBV5-1 and TRBJ1-1; D not certain. V lost 4 bases to trimming and J lost 4 bases, with 17 bases between them. The CDR3 runs 15 residues. Germline V CDR1 and CDR2: SGHRS, YFSETQ. CDR3 sequence: CASSMIGSSGTEAFF. The DNA of the CDR3 is TGCGCCAGCAGCATGATCGGGTCGAGTGGCACTGAAGCTTTCTTT.

This clonotype was observed a few times. This chain joins TRBV15 and TRBJ2-5, with D unresolved. The CDR3 is 13 residues long. Germline lookup yields CDR1 LNHNV and CDR2 YYDKDF (reference sequence). V was pared by 1 base and J by 1 base, with 4 bases between. In nucleotides, the CDR3 is TGTGCCACCAGCAGAGTCCTCCAAGAGACCCAGTACTTC. This sequence encodes CATSRVLQETQYF.

This chain uses TRBV24-1 with TRBJ2-1; possibly TRBD1 or TRBD2 for D (5 bases each). The germline gives CDR1 KGHDR, CDR2 SFDVKD. The ends were cut back, 5 bases at V and 1 base at J, with 8 bases in the middle. This CDR3 spans 14 amino acids. CDR3: CATSAGGSYNEQFF. CDR3 nucleotides: TGTGCCACCAGTGCTGGGGGATCCTACAATGAGCAGTTCTTC.

The J gene is TRBJ2-7, the V gene TRBV30, with TRBD2 identical over 11 bases. The V and J ends lost 3 bases and 3 bases, in that order; junction bases with no gene match: 4. The CDR3 length is 14 residues. CDR1 is GTSNPN and CDR2 is SVGIG in the germline V gene (reference sequence). CDR3 bases: TGTGCCTGGAGGGACGGGACTAGCGGCTACGAGCAGTACTTC. Amino acid sequence: CAWRDGTSGYEQYF.

This clonotype was counted between two and nine times. In DNA, the CDR3 is TGCGCCAGCAGCCAAGGTCTTATTAATGAGCAGTTCTTC. This translates into CASSQGLINEQFF. The chain employs TRBV4-3 and TRBJ2-1; D gene unclear. Germline loops: CDR1 LGHNA, CDR2 YSLEER. Trimming shortened V by 1 base and J by 7 bases, and 8 bases separated the two germline ends. The CDR3 contains 13 residues.

This rearrangement joins TRBV4-1 to TRBJ2-7, with 12 bases fitting TRBD2. The CDR3 is 16 amino acids. CDR1 is MGHRA, CDR2 YSYEKL, per germline. The V segment lost 3 bases and the J segment 7 bases; nucleotides outside the gene matches: 10. Here the CDR3 DNA reads TGCGCCAGCAGCCACCCCCTAGCGGGGGGGATCGGGGAGCAGTACTTC. Encoded protein: CASSHPLAGGIGEQYF.

For the CDR3, the DNA is TGTGCCAGCAGTTCGAATCGACAGGGCGGGGAGACCCAGTACTTC. Translated: CASSSNRQGGETQYF. The gene calls are TRBV12-3 or TRBV12-4 and TRBJ2-5; 7 nucleotides match TRBD1. J gave up 5 bases and V 4 bases, and 10 bases lay outside the gene matches. CDR3 length: 15 amino acids.

This clonotype has at least ten counts. This rearrangement joins TRBV5-1 to TRBJ2-7; TRBD1 might be the D (6 bases). Germline CDR1 is SGHRS and CDR2 is YFSETQ. CDR3 length: 14 residues. V was cut by 1 base and J by 3 bases, with 11 bases left in between. CDR3 amino acids: CASSLTGTDYEQYF. DNA of the CDR3: TGCGCCAGCAGCTTGACAGGGACGGACTACGAGCAGTACTTC.

This chain joins TRBV9 and TRBJ2-2, with D perhaps being TRBD1 or TRBD2 (5 bases each). Trimming removed 7 bases at V and 5 bases at J, with 12 bases between. Per the germline V gene, CDR1 is SGDLS and CDR2 is YYNGEE. This CDR3 contains 13 residues. Written as DNA, the CDR3 is TGTGCCAGCTTCGGGGCCGTAACCGGGGAGCTGTTTTTT. This translates into CASFGAVTGELFF. The whole variable domain, remainder taken from reference TRBV9 and TRBJ2-2, is DSGVTQTPKHLITATGQRVTLRCSPRSGDLSVYWYQQSLDQGLQFLIQYYNGEERAKGNILERFSAQQFPDLHSELNLSSLELGDSALYFCASFGAVTGELFFGEGSRLTVL.

This chain uses TRBV6-2 or TRBV6-3 with TRBJ2-1; weak D call: TRBD2 (5 bases). V dropped 10 bases and J dropped 4 bases, with 14 bases sitting between them. The V gene's germline CDR1 is MNHEY and CDR2 SVGEGT. The CDR3 is made up of 13 amino acids. CDR3 bases: TGTGCCACCGGGGTCGGATTGTACAATGAGCAGTTCTTC. This encodes CATGVGLYNEQFF.

The chain carries TRBV29-1 and TRBJ2-7, with D perhaps TRBD2 (5 bases). The germline V and J ends were trimmed by 5 bases and 5 bases, with 10 bases remaining between them. Germline CDR1 reads SQVTM; CDR2 reads ANQGSEA. The CDR3 is 11 residues long. The CDR3 DNA sequence: TGCAGCGTTTACACTAGTCACGAGCAGTACTTC. Amino acid sequence: CSVYTSHEQYF.

This clonotype was counted only a few times. The chain links TRBV4-1 to TRBJ1-2; perhaps TRBD1 as D (6 bases). V lost 3 bases and J lost 2, with 7 bases in between. The CDR3 loop spans 13 amino acids. Germline assignment: CDR1 MGHRA and CDR2 YSYEKL. CDR3 in DNA: TGCGCCAGCAGCCAGGGGGCAAACTATGGCTACACCTTC. The encoded protein is CASSQGANYGYTF.

The V gene is TRBV9, the J gene TRBJ1-2; D remains unclear. V was cut by 0 bases and J by 7 bases, with 10 bases left in between. CDR3 size: 13 residues. Germline assignment: CDR1 SGDLS and CDR2 YYNGEE. In DNA, the CDR3 is TGTGCCAGCAGCGTAGGGGTTGCATCTGGCTACACCTTC. It yields the protein CASSVGVASGYTF.

This clonotype appeared a few times. The CDR3 loop reads CASSLQADTQYF. In DNA, the CDR3 is TGTGCCAGCAGTTTGCAGGCAGATACGCAGTATTTT. The chain joins TRBV12-3 or TRBV12-4 to TRBJ2-3; D gene ambiguous. This CDR3 has 12 amino acids. V was trimmed by 3 bases and J by 4 bases, leaving 5 bases between them.

This rearrangement joins TRBV18 to TRBJ2-3, with TRBD1 as a possible D gene (5 bases). Germline CDR1 is KGHSH and CDR2 is LQKENI. This CDR3 spans 13 amino acids. V dropped 4 bases and J dropped 6 bases, with 11 bases sitting between them. CDR3 sequence reads: CASSLLDSDTQYF. In nucleotides, the CDR3 is TGTGCCAGCTCACTACTTGACAGTGATACGCAGTATTTT.

This chain connects TRBV20-1 to TRBJ2-3, with 7 nucleotides matching TRBD2. With V trimmed by 2 bases and J by 2 bases, 10 bases remained unmatched. The CDR3 contains 16 residues. Germline V gene lookup returns CDR1 DFQATT and CDR2 SNEGSKA (reference sequence). CDR3 protein: CSARSPTSPLTDTQYF. CDR3 nucleotides: TGCAGTGCTAGAAGCCCGACTAGCCCACTCACAGATACGCAGTATTTT.

This clonotype was detected only a few times. One end of the junction varies from germline; a read error may be responsible. V and J are TRBV2 and TRBJ1-2; D possibly corresponds to TRBD1 (5 bases). The germline V gene encodes CDR1 SNHLY and CDR2 FYNNEI. CDR3 length: 10 residues. The CDR3 DNA follows: TGTGCCAGCGGGGCGGGGTCCCTACCCTTC. Residues: CASGAGSLPF.

The chain carries TRBV29-1 and TRBJ2-5; no reliable D call. The CDR3 totals 11 residues. V shed 3 bases and J shed 7 bases, with 9 bases lying between them. Looked up from germline, CDR1 is SQVTM and CDR2 is ANQGSEA. The CDR3 sequence is CSVDRTGTQYF. The CDR3 region has the DNA TGCAGCGTTGACCGGACCGGGACCCAGTACTTC.

This clonotype was picked up one time. V and J are TRBV6-1 and TRBJ1-5; 7 nucleotides agree with TRBD1. The CDR3 extends over 14 amino acids. CDR1 is MNHNS, CDR2 SASEGT, per germline. V lost 7 bases and J lost 5; bases outside the gene matches: 8. In DNA, the CDR3 is TGTGCCAGCAAGGGGCAGGGGGTGTATCAGCCCCAGCATTTT. Encoded protein: CASKGQGVYQPQHF.